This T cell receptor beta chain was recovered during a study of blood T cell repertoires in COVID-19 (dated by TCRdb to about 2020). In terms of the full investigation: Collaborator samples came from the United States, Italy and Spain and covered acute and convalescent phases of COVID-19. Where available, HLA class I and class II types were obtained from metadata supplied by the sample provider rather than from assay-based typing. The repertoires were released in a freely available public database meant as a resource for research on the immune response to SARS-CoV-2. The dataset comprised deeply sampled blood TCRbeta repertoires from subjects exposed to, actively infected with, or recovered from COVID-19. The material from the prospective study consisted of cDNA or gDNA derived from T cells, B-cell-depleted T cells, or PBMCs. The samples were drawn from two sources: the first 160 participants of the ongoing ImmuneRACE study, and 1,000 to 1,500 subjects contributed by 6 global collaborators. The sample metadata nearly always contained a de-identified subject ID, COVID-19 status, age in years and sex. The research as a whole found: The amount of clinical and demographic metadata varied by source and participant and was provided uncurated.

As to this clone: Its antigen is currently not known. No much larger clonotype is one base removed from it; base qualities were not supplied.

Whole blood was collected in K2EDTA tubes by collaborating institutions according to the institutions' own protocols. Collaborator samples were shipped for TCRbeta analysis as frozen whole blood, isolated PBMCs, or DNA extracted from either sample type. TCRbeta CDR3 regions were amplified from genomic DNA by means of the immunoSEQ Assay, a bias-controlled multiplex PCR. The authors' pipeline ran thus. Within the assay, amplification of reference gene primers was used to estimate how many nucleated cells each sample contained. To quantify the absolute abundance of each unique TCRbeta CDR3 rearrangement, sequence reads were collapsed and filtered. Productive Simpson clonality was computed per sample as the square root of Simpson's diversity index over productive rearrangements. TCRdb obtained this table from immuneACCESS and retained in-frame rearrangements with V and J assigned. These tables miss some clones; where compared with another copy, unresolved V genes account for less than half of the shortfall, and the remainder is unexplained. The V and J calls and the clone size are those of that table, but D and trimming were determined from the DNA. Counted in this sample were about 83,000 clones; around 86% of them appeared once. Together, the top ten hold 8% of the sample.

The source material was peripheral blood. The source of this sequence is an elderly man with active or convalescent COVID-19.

CDR3 sequence: CASSLGRTSGNTIYF. The sequence in DNA is TGTGCCAGCAGCTTAGGCAGAACCTCTGGAAACACCATATATTTT. The rearrangement combines TRBV7-6 with TRBJ1-3; the D segment cannot be called with confidence. At the junction V is shortened by 1 base and J by 0 bases, with 7 bases in between. CDR1 and CDR2 (SGHVS, FNYEAQ) derive from the germline V gene. The CDR3, cysteine through phenylalanine, is 15 amino acids long. Of all the DNA, just the CDR3 is kept, 45 bases in frame from base 1. The full variable domain, with segments outside the CDR3 supplied by the reference TRBV7-6 and TRBJ1-3 proteins, appears as GAGVSQSPRYKVTKRGQDVALRCDPISGHVSLYWYRQALGQGPEFLTYFNYEAQQDKSGLPNDRFSAERPEGSISTLTIQRTEQRDSAMYRCASSLGRTSGNTIYFGEGSWLTVV.